Following are 18 T cell receptor beta chains from one sample sequenced in a study of PD-1 blockade in classical Hodgkin lymphoma. Every patient was affected by relapse after autologous stem cell transplantation, while exposure to brentuximab vedotin was not uniform. Sequenced by immunoSEQ multiplex PCR; TCRdb stores in-frame clones only, minus some. The repertoire holds almost 85,000 clones, with under 90% as singletons. Sequences were derived from peripheral blood mononuclear cells (PBMCs), sampled at baseline. These receptors were taken from a human donor with classical Hodgkin lymphoma.

The chain is built from TRBV30 and TRBJ1-4; D uncertain. Trimming took off 4 bases at V and 7 bases at J, with 13 bases between the two ends. CDR1 and CDR2 (germline): GTSNPN, SVGIG (reference sequence). The CDR3 contains 13 residues. CDR3 region: CAWMRVDSEKLFF. CDR3 coding DNA: TGTGCCTGGATGAGGGTAGATAGTGAAAAACTGTTTTTT.

The chain links TRBV28 to TRBJ2-5, with TRBD2 matching over 10 bases. Germline lookup yields CDR1 MDHEN and CDR2 SYDVKM. This CDR3 is built from 16 residues. V was pared by 2 bases and J by 4 bases, with 7 bases of the junction left unmatched. CDR3 bases: TGTGCCAGCAGTTTAGGGCTAGCGGGAGCTTCAGAGACCCAGTACTTC. This gives the protein CASSLGLAGASETQYF.

V usage is TRBV27 and J usage is TRBJ1-2; possibly TRBD1 for D (6 bases). This CDR3 contains 16 residues. Deletions cut 3 bases from V and 6 bases from J, with 20 bases between. Germline V lookup: CDR1 MNHEY, CDR2 SMNVEV (reference sequence). The CDR3 is CASSLGPQGQGNGYTF. CDR3 in DNA: TGTGCCAGCAGTTTGGGGCCACAGGGTCAGGGGAATGGCTACACCTTC.

The chain combines TRBV18 with TRBJ1-1, with D perhaps matching TRBD1 (6 bases). Germline V gives CDR1 KGHSH, CDR2 LQKENI. Trimming shortened V by 1 base and J by 4 bases, and 16 bases separated the two germline ends. The CDR3 consists of 16 residues. CDR3 region: CASSPLANRASTEAFF. CDR3 in DNA: TGTGCCAGCTCACCACTGGCTAACAGGGCTAGCACTGAAGCTTTCTTT.

J is TRBJ2-2 and V is TRBV10-1; D might be TRBD1 (5 bases). The ends were cut back, 4 bases at V and 8 bases at J, with 26 bases in the middle. Germline V gives CDR1 WNHNN, CDR2 SYGVQD (reference sequence). The CDR3 is 18 amino acids. The CDR3 DNA reads TGCGCCAGCAGTGGGCCCCGTGGGGCTAGTGGGTCTTCTGGGGAGCTGTTTTTT. Its translation: CASSGPRGASGSSGELFF.

The chain combines TRBV2 with TRBJ2-7; D may be TRBD1 (5 bases). The CDR3 has 13 amino acids. The V gene's germline CDR1 is SNHLY and CDR2 FYNNEI. V was cut by 4 bases and J by 5 bases, with 12 bases left in between. The CDR3 here is CASSGQTPHEQYF. Written as DNA, the CDR3 is TGTGCCAGCAGTGGACAGACCCCCCACGAGCAGTACTTC.

A single count supports this clone. The sample has other DNA sequences that encode this CDR3 too. The CDR3 sequence: CASSPLPGTDTQYF. CDR3 sequence (DNA): TGTGCCAGCTCACCACTTCCAGGCACAGATACGCAGTATTTT. This chain connects TRBV18 to TRBJ2-3; D call uncertain. The CDR3 is 14 amino acids. V was trimmed by 1 base and J by 1 base, leaving 6 bases between them. CDR1 KGHSH and CDR2 LQKENI come from the germline V gene. The whole variable domain, remainder taken from reference TRBV18 and TRBJ2-3, is NAGVMQNPRHLVRRRGQEARLRCSPMKGHSHVYWYRQLPEEGLKFMVYLQKENIIDESGMPKERFSAEFPKEGPSILRIQQVVRGDSAAYFCASSPLPGTDTQYFGPGTRLTVL.

The chain combines TRBV10-3 with TRBJ1-2; D remains ambiguous. Germline lookup yields CDR1 ENHRY and CDR2 SYGVKD. With 5 bases removed from V and 8 bases from J, the gap between germline ends came to 15 bases. The CDR3 consists of 13 residues. In DNA, the CDR3 is TGTGCCATCAGTCCAGGACCGGACGGCGGCTACACCTTC. Its protein product is CAISPGPDGGYTF.

The rearrangement links TRBV7-2 to TRBJ2-1; no definite D call. Germline-derived CDR1 and CDR2 are SGHTA and FQGNSA. This CDR3 spans 13 amino acids. V lost 5 bases and J 9 bases, leaving 14 bases between the germline ends. This chain's CDR3 is CASSPSWLSEQFF. The CDR3, as DNA: TGTGCCAGCAGCCCGTCGTGGCTGAGTGAGCAGTTCTTC.

The chain recombines TRBV7-9 with TRBJ1-1; D call uncertain. This CDR3 is 12 amino acids long. CDR1 and CDR2 (germline): SEHNR, FQNEAQ (reference sequence). V lost 5 bases and J lost 7, with 11 bases in between. The CDR3 loop reads CASSPLNREAFF. CDR3 DNA sequence: TGTGCCAGCAGCCCACTGAACCGTGAAGCTTTCTTT.

The chain combines TRBV10-1 with TRBJ1-5, with a possible D match to TRBD1 (6 bases). CDR3 size: 14 residues. Germline V lookup: CDR1 WNHNN, CDR2 SYGVQD (reference sequence). Trimming shortened V by 8 bases and J by 5 bases, and 16 bases separated the two germline ends. Here the CDR3 reads CASGGGGADQPQHF. The CDR3 DNA is TGCGCCAGCGGAGGGGGTGGGGCCGATCAGCCCCAGCATTTT.

CDR3 sequence reads: CASSELAVRYNEQFF. For the CDR3, the DNA is TGTGCCAGCAGCGAACTAGCGGTCCGGTACAATGAGCAGTTCTTC. The V call is TRBV6-5, the J call TRBJ2-1; 8 nucleotides agree with TRBD2. Germline assignment: CDR1 MNHEY and CDR2 SVGAGI. Losses at the gene ends were 6 bases for V and 4 bases for J; bases not matched to a gene: 8. The CDR3 runs to 15 residues.

The J gene is TRBJ1-2, the V gene TRBV21-1. TRBV21-1 is given as a pseudogene. The CDR3 is 17 amino acids. CDR3 in DNA: TGTGCCAGCAGCAAAGTCTCGGGGATTTGGTGGGGCTATGGCTACACCTTC. Amino acid sequence: CASSKVSGIWWGYGYTF.

This chain links TRBV2 with TRBJ1-4; weak D call: TRBD1 (6 bases). V was clipped by 6 bases and J by 4 bases, with 12 bases between them. Germline V gene data show CDR1 as SNHLY and CDR2 as FYNNEI. The CDR3 covers 14 residues. The CDR3: CASRFGRGNEKLFF. The CDR3 nucleotides are TGTGCCAGCAGGTTTGGCAGGGGTAATGAAAAACTGTTTTTT.

This clone came up a few times. The J gene is TRBJ2-1, the V gene TRBV27, with 16 bases aligning to TRBD2. V lost 5 bases, J lost 9 bases, and 22 bases stayed unmatched. The germline V gene has CDR1 MNHEY and CDR2 SMNVEV (reference sequence). This CDR3 region has 21 residues. The CDR3 sequence: CASSPNTGTSGRAGVRGEQFF. The DNA for the CDR3 is TGTGCCAGCAGTCCAAACACCGGGACTAGCGGGAGGGCCGGTGTGAGAGGTGAGCAGTTCTTC.

This chain joins TRBV7-6 and TRBJ1-4, with a possible D match to TRBD1 (5 bases). With 6 bases removed from V and 0 bases from J, the gap between germline ends came to 14 bases. The CDR3 is 16 amino acids. Germline assignment: CDR1 SGHVS and CDR2 FNYEAQ. CDR3: CASSTLGDATNEKLFF. The CDR3 DNA reads TGTGCCAGCAGTACCCTCGGGGACGCAACTAATGAAAAACTGTTTTTT.

The V and J genes are TRBV5-4 and TRBJ2-7, with 12 bases identical to TRBD1. The CDR3 loop spans 14 amino acids. V dropped 5 bases and J dropped 6; count of bases not matched to a gene: 6. CDR1 and CDR2 (germline): SGHNT, YYREEE (reference sequence). The CDR3 DNA is TGTGCCAGCAGGCCGGGACAGGGGGCGTCCGAGCAGTACTTC. Translated, it gives CASRPGQGASEQYF.

The J gene is TRBJ2-1, the V gene TRBV27; 9 bases fit TRBD2. CDR1 and CDR2 (germline): MNHEY, SMNVEV (reference sequence). The length of the CDR3 is 17 residues. The J segment lost 3 bases and the V segment lost 0 bases, leaving 6 bases of the junction unmatched. The CDR3 DNA reads as TGTGCCAGCAGTTTATCCCTAGCGGGACTCTTCTACAATGAGCAGTTCTTC. It yields the protein CASSLSLAGLFYNEQFF.